These T cell receptor beta chains were read from a single sample in a study of T cell responses to AZD1222 COVID-19 vaccine. Clones were sequenced by immunoSEQ multiplex PCR, and TCRdb holds only the in-frame ones, with some missing. The data show under 70,000 clones, with around 80% seen just once and roughly 20% held by the top ten. The source material was peripheral blood, sampled on day 0 of AZD1222 vaccination. These TCRs come from an adult in good health. The CDR3 runs from the conserved cysteine through the conserved F or W. D genes are given only for firm matches. Size is stated for part of the rows, as once, few or many counts, or as a class when the clone is expanded.

D: TRBD1; J: TRBJ2-7; V: TRBV30; size: .; CDR3: CAWSSTGIYYEQYF; DNA: TGTGCCTGGAGTTCGACAGGGATTTACTACGAGCAGTACTTC
D: TRBD1; J: TRBJ1-2; V: TRBV5-6; size: .; CDR3: CASSPVTGEYGYTF; DNA: TGTGCCAGCAGCCCCGTGACAGGGGAGTATGGCTACACCTTC
D: TRBD2; J: TRBJ2-1; V: TRBV18; size: once; CDR3: CASSPLSGSGDEQFF; DNA: TGTGCCAGCTCACCACTGAGCGGGAGCGGCGATGAGCAGTTCTTC
D: TRBD2; J: TRBJ2-7; V: TRBV19; size: .; CDR3: CASTPAAGGYEQYF; DNA: TGTGCCAGTACCCCGGCAGCGGGAGGCTACGAGCAGTACTTC
D: .; J: TRBJ1-3; V: TRBV7-9; size: .; CDR3: CASSSAGVTDTIYF; DNA: TGTGCCAGCAGCTCCGCAGGGGTGACGGACACCATATATTTT
D: .; J: TRBJ1-1; V: TRBV5-1; size: .; CDR3: CASSLEGNTEAFF; DNA: TGCGCCAGCAGCTTGGAAGGTAACACTGAAGCTTTCTTT
D: .; J: TRBJ1-4; V: TRBV7-8; size: .; CDR3: CASSPNGGGDEKLFF; DNA: TGTGCCAGCAGCCCCAACGGGGGAGGGGATGAAAAACTGTTTTTT
D: .; J: TRBJ2-2; V: TRBV19; size: few; CDR3: CASGNTNTGELFF; DNA: TGTGCCAGTGGAAACACGAACACCGGGGAGCTGTTTTTT
D: .; J: TRBJ1-6; V: TRBV6-5; size: .; CDR3: CASSPGTGNSPLHF; DNA: TGTGCCAGCAGCCCCGGGACCGGGAATTCACCCCTCCACTTT
D: .; J: TRBJ1-2; V: TRBV29-1; size: .; CDR3: CSVWDYGYTF; DNA: TGCAGCGTTTGGGACTATGGCTACACCTTC
D: .; J: TRBJ2-7; V: TRBV12-3/TRBV12-4; size: .; CDR3: CASSHSPSYEQYF; DNA: TGTGCCAGCAGTCACTCACCCTCCTACGAGCAGTACTTC
D: .; J: TRBJ2-7; V: TRBV3-1/TRBV3-2; size: .; CDR3: CASSPRGKSYEQYF; DNA: TGTGCCAGCAGCCCACGCGGAAAGTCCTACGAGCAGTACTTC
D: .; J: TRBJ2-3; V: TRBV6-5; size: .; CDR3: CASKYSDTQYF; DNA: TGTGCCAGCAAATATTCAGATACGCAGTATTTT
D: .; J: TRBJ1-5; V: TRBV6-2/TRBV6-3; size: .; CDR3: CASSYSGQGMSNQPQHF; DNA: TGTGCCAGCAGTTACTCGGGTCAGGGTATGAGCAATCAGCCCCAGCATTTT
D: .; J: TRBJ1-6; V: TRBV2; size: .; CDR3: CASQDSNSPLHF; DNA: TGTGCCAGCCAGGACAGTAATTCACCCCTCCACTTT
D: .; J: TRBJ1-2; V: TRBV28; size: .; CDR3: CAILPGANYGYTF; DNA: TGTGCCATCCTACCCGGAGCCAACTATGGCTACACCTTC
D: TRBD1; J: TRBJ2-3; V: TRBV14; size: .; CDR3: CASSRPGQGLGTQYF; DNA: TGTGCCAGCAGCCGCCCCGGACAGGGACTCGGTACGCAGTATTTT
D: TRBD1; J: TRBJ1-5; V: TRBV5-6; size: few; CDR3: CASSYSGGQVGSNQPQHF; DNA: TGTGCCAGCAGCTACAGCGGGGGACAGGTAGGCAGCAATCAGCCCCAGCATTTT
D: TRBD1; J: TRBJ2-7; V: TRBV6-5; size: .; CDR3: CASSPSGTGTEQYF; DNA: TGTGCCAGCAGTCCCTCCGGGACAGGAACCGAGCAGTACTTC
D: TRBD1; J: TRBJ1-2; V: TRBV19; size: .; CDR3: CASSIPAAGGVEGYTF; DNA: TGTGCCAGTAGTATCCCGGCGGCAGGGGGAGTGGAAGGCTACACCTTC
D: .; J: TRBJ1-5; V: TRBV28; size: .; CDR3: CASSFEETHQPQHF; DNA: TGTGCCAGCAGTTTTGAGGAGACCCATCAGCCCCAGCATTTT
D: .; J: TRBJ1-5; V: TRBV6-2/TRBV6-3; size: .; CDR3: CASSFSNQPQHF; DNA: TGTGCCAGCAGTTTTAGCAATCAGCCCCAGCATTTT
D: .; J: TRBJ2-5; V: TRBV19; size: .; CDR3: CASNLRGGAETQYF; DNA: TGTGCCAGTAACCTTAGAGGGGGGGCAGAGACCCAGTACTTC
D: TRBD1; J: TRBJ2-7; V: TRBV27; size: .; CDR3: CASSSLSETGIYEQYF; DNA: TGTGCCAGCAGTTCCCTCTCCGAGACAGGGATCTACGAGCAGTACTTC
D: TRBD1; J: TRBJ1-4; V: TRBV6-2/TRBV6-3; size: .; CDR3: CASSPGDRGWEKLFF; DNA: TGTGCCAGCAGCCCGGGGGACAGGGGTTGGGAAAAACTGTTTTTT
D: TRBD2; J: TRBJ2-2; V: TRBV27; size: .; CDR3: CASSSQTSGGGTGELFF; DNA: TGTGCCAGCAGTTCTCAAACTAGCGGGGGTGGCACCGGGGAGCTGTTTTTT
D: .; J: TRBJ1-6; V: TRBV6-5; size: .; CDR3: CASSYSGSYNSPLHF; DNA: TGTGCCAGCAGTTACTCTGGCAGTTATAATTCACCCCTCCACTTT
D: .; J: TRBJ1-2; V: TRBV19; size: .; CDR3: CASSFWEEVELYGYTF; DNA: TGTGCCAGTAGTTTTTGGGAGGAGGTAGAACTCTATGGCTACACCTTC
D: .; J: TRBJ1-5; V: TRBV2; size: .; CDR3: CASRSSRNQPQHF; DNA: TGTGCCAGCAGAAGCTCTCGTAATCAGCCCCAGCATTTT
D: .; J: TRBJ1-2; V: TRBV7-9; size: .; CDR3: CASSLAQSTSNYGYTF; DNA: TGTGCCAGCAGCTTAGCGCAATCAACTTCTAACTATGGCTACACCTTC
D: .; J: TRBJ2-1; V: TRBV28; size: .; CDR3: CASSSQGLSYNEQFF; DNA: TGTGCCAGCAGTTCCCAGGGGTTGTCCTACAATGAGCAGTTCTTC
D: TRBD1; J: TRBJ2-7; V: TRBV30; size: .; CDR3: CAYSTGRREQYF; DNA: TGTGCCTACTCGACAGGGCGTCGCGAGCAGTACTTC
D: .; J: TRBJ1-1; V: TRBV27; size: .; CDR3: CASSFRGIMNTEAFF; DNA: TGTGCCAGCAGTTTTCGCGGGATCATGAACACTGAAGCTTTCTTT
D: TRBD1; J: TRBJ2-1; V: TRBV2; size: .; CDR3: CASTAQGLGNEQFF; DNA: TGTGCCAGCACTGCACAGGGGCTGGGCAATGAGCAGTTCTTC
D: .; J: TRBJ2-7; V: TRBV18; size: .; CDR3: CASSPTDSYEQYF; DNA: TGTGCCAGCTCACCAACGGACTCCTACGAGCAGTACTTC
D: TRBD1; J: TRBJ2-3; V: TRBV18; size: .; CDR3: CASSRSRLDRGGYTDTQYF; DNA: TGTGCCAGCTCTCGCAGCCGCCTTGACAGGGGAGGTTATACAGATACGCAGTATTTT
D: .; J: TRBJ1-4; V: TRBV18; size: .; CDR3: CASSRQVVTGVNEKLFF; DNA: TGTGCCAGCTCACGCCAGGTCGTAACAGGAGTTAATGAAAAACTGTTTTTT
D: TRBD1; J: TRBJ1-3; V: TRBV30; size: .; CDR3: CAWSFPETPQGSGNTIYF; DNA: TGTGCCTGGAGTTTCCCCGAAACACCACAGGGGTCTGGAAACACCATATATTTT
D: .; J: TRBJ2-1; V: TRBV19; size: .; CDR3: CASSIDHRVGNEQFF; DNA: TGTGCCAGTAGTATAGATCACAGGGTCGGCAATGAGCAGTTCTTC